This is a list of T cell receptor beta chains from one sample in a study of CD8+ T cells in alopecia areata. Only in-frame clones appear in the TCRdb table, and some are missing; sequencing was by immunoSEQ multiplex PCR. The repertoire consists of approximately 150,000 clones, with around 59% occurring once and the leading ten covering approximately 15%. The input for sequencing was CD4+ T cells sorted from blood, taken at week 24, from a patient treated with tofacitinib. The source is a human donor with alopecia areata. The CDR3 runs from the conserved cysteine through the conserved F or W. The D gene is left open where the match is weak. Expanded clones are given a class, and other clones once, few, many or no size at all.

cdr3_aa,cdr3_nt,v_call,clone_size,j_call,d_call
CSVAGTVQNIQYF,TGCAGCGTAGCGGGGACAGTCCAAAACATTCAGTACTTC,TRBV29-1,-,TRBJ2-4,-
CASREDGQGSETQYF,TGTGCCAGCAGGGAAGACGGACAGGGGTCGGAGACCCAGTACTTC,TRBV27,-,TRBJ2-5,TRBD1
CAWSLETQYF,TGTGCCTGGAGTTTGGAGACCCAGTACTTC,TRBV30,-,TRBJ2-5,-
CASSYERSSGNTIYF,TGTGCCAGCAGTTACGAGCGCAGTTCTGGAAACACCATATATTTT,TRBV6-5,few,TRBJ1-3,-
CASSYSWKSYDSPLHF,TGTGCCAGCAGTTACTCGTGGAAGTCGTACGATTCACCCCTCCACTTT,TRBV6-5,many,TRBJ1-6,-
CSVGAAQETQYF,TGCAGCGTTGGTGCGGCCCAAGAGACCCAGTACTTC,TRBV29-1,-,TRBJ2-5,-
CASSQETGGTRTDTQYF,TGTGCCAGCAGCCAAGAAACCGGGGGGACACGCACAGATACGCAGTATTTT,TRBV14,-,TRBJ2-3,-
CSVLRPDRVQTTEAFF,TGCAGCGTTTTACGACCCGACAGGGTACAGACCACTGAAGCTTTCTTT,TRBV29-1,once,TRBJ1-1,TRBD1
CASSLAQTRYGYTF,TGTGCCAGCAGCTTAGCACAGACTCGCTATGGCTACACCTTC,TRBV7-8,-,TRBJ1-2,-
CSVAAGGLEQYF,TGCAGCGTTGCGGCGGGGGGGCTTGAGCAGTACTTC,TRBV29-1,-,TRBJ2-5,TRBD2
CASSATYEQYF,TGTGCCAGCAGCGCCACCTACGAGCAGTACTTC,TRBV7-2,-,TRBJ2-7,-
CSVRGGNEQFF,TGCAGCGTTAGGGGGGGCAATGAGCAGTTCTTC,TRBV29-1,-,TRBJ2-1,-
CASSQGTASYYGYTF,TGCGCCAGCAGCCAAGGGACAGCCTCCTACTATGGCTACACCTTC,TRBV4-1,few,TRBJ1-2,-
CASRVNTGELFF,TGTGCCAGCAGAGTGAACACCGGGGAGCTGTTTTTT,TRBV6-5,-,TRBJ2-2,-
CASSYEGYTEAFF,TGTGCCAGCAGTTATGAGGGTTACACTGAAGCTTTCTTT,TRBV6-5,few,TRBJ1-1,-
CAWRGRENYGYTF,TGTGCCTGGAGGGGGAGGGAGAACTATGGCTACACCTTC,TRBV30,-,TRBJ1-2,-
CATSRGAGGNEQFF,TGTGCCACCAGCAGGGGAGCGGGAGGGAATGAGCAGTTCTTC,TRBV15,few,TRBJ2-1,TRBD2
CASSLSRQRNTEAFF,TGTGCCAGCAGCTTATCCAGACAGCGGAACACTGAAGCTTTCTTT,TRBV7-9,-,TRBJ1-1,-
CASSIVPNQPQHF,TGTGCCAGTAGTATAGTTCCCAATCAGCCCCAGCATTTT,TRBV19,-,TRBJ1-5,-
CASSPNPGTGGEQYF,TGCGCCAGCAGCCCTAATCCGGGGACAGGAGGCGAGCAGTACTTC,TRBV4-1,few,TRBJ2-7,TRBD1
CASSLVGVDGYTF,TGTGCCAGCAGCTTAGTGGGGGTAGATGGCTACACCTTC,TRBV7-9,few,TRBJ1-2,-
CASSLGLGVYLADKDTQYF,TGTGCCAGCAGCTTAGGCCTGGGCGTGTACCTAGCGGATAAAGATACGCAGTATTTT,TRBV13,-,TRBJ2-3,TRBD2
CASSKQGRTDTQYF,TGTGCCAGCAGCAAACAGGGGCGTACAGATACGCAGTATTTT,TRBV7-3,-,TRBJ2-3,TRBD1
CSVATRAYEQYF,TGCAGCGTTGCTACGAGGGCCTACGAGCAGTACTTC,TRBV29-1,-,TRBJ2-7,-
CASGLVLGTGAYEQYF,TGTGCTAGTGGTTTGGTACTAGGGACAGGGGCCTACGAGCAGTACTTC,TRBV12-5,-,TRBJ2-7,TRBD1
CASSQDGLRSSYEQYF,TGCGCCAGCAGCCAAGATGGCCTACGTAGCTCCTACGAGCAGTACTTC,TRBV4-1,-,TRBJ2-7,-
CASSLGEVYEQYF,TGTGCCAGCAGCTTAGGGGAAGTTTACGAGCAGTACTTC,TRBV7-2,-,TRBJ2-7,-
CASSLDHRMGGYTF,TGTGCCAGCAGCTTAGATCACAGAATGGGCGGCTACACCTTC,TRBV11-2,-,TRBJ1-2,-
CAISESAVAKNIQYF,TGTGCCATCAGTGAGTCGGCGGTAGCCAAAAACATTCAGTACTTC,TRBV10-3,-,TRBJ2-4,-
CASSIGQGSTEAFF,TGCGCCAGCAGCATTGGACAGGGGAGCACTGAAGCTTTCTTT,TRBV5-1,-,TRBJ1-1,TRBD1
CSTRGDGNTIYF,TGCAGTACTAGGGGCGATGGAAACACCATATATTTT,TRBV29-1,-,TRBJ1-3,-
CASSLGTESEAFF,TGTGCCAGCAGCTTGGGGACCGAGTCGGAAGCTTTCTTT,TRBV5-4,-,TRBJ1-1,-
CASSKTGPLNIQYF,TGTGCCAGCAGCAAGACGGGCCCCCTAAACATTCAGTACTTC,TRBV28,-,TRBJ2-4,-
CASREGLSNTGELFF,TGCGCCAGCAGAGAGGGCTTGAGCAACACCGGGGAGCTGTTTTTT,TRBV4-1,-,TRBJ2-2,-
CASSIQGMNTEAFF,TGTGCCAGTAGTATCCAGGGGATGAACACTGAAGCTTTCTTT,TRBV19,-,TRBJ1-1,-